These T cell receptor beta chains were read from a single sample in a study of T cells after yellow fever vaccination. In TCRdb, the 5' RACE reads were re-called with MiXCR into one record per CDR3 protein. Found here are roughly 500,000 distinct CDR3 sequences, 19% of them singletons; the top ten hold around an eighth. The input for sequencing was PBMCs, taken 15 days after the yellow fever booster vaccination. The receptors originated from a man aged 30 to 39 who received the YFV17D yellow fever vaccine. CDR3s leave out the opening cysteine and the closing phenylalanine or tryptophan. Not all rows give a size; the values are once, few, many and, for expanded clones, a class.

abundance	v_gene	j_gene	CDR3aa
few	TRBV20-1	TRBJ2-3	SADRVPFNTDTQY
.	TRBV29-1	TRBJ1-1	SGQGLTEAF
.	TRBV12-3/TRBV12-4	TRBJ2-7	ASSLGDRLDYEQY
.	TRBV20-1	TRBJ2-7	SAGGTGLNYEPY
few	TRBV4-3	TRBJ2-3	ASSQDLRPSSTDTQY
.	TRBV4-2	TRBJ2-5	ASSQAGGGSREETQY
.	TRBV5-1	TRBJ1-3	ASSLELQGSGNTIY
few	TRBV5-5	TRBJ1-5	ASSATGNNQPQH
few	TRBV5-4	TRBJ1-2	ASSYRGGDGYT
.	TRBV10-3	TRBJ2-3	AILDGTDTQY
.	TRBV10-3	TRBJ2-1	AIRDSEPYNEQF
.	TRBV29-1	TRBJ1-5	SARTGRGDQPQH
.	TRBV27	TRBJ1-4	AAANIGSPGGKLF
.	TRBV20-1	TRBJ1-5	SAPRSEGQPQH
few	TRBV6-2/TRBV6-3	TRBJ2-1	ASSYVGSQSEQF
few	TRBV7-8	TRBJ2-7	ASSPRASFAEQY
once	TRBV7-8	TRBJ2-1	ASSLATGQAVNEQF
.	TRBV7-9	TRBJ2-3	ASSSSGGDTQY
few	TRBV27	TRBJ2-3	ARVAGGHTDTQY
few	TRBV28	TRBJ2-4	ASSRPLAKNIQY
.	TRBV11-2	TRBJ2-2	ASSLDPTNTGELF